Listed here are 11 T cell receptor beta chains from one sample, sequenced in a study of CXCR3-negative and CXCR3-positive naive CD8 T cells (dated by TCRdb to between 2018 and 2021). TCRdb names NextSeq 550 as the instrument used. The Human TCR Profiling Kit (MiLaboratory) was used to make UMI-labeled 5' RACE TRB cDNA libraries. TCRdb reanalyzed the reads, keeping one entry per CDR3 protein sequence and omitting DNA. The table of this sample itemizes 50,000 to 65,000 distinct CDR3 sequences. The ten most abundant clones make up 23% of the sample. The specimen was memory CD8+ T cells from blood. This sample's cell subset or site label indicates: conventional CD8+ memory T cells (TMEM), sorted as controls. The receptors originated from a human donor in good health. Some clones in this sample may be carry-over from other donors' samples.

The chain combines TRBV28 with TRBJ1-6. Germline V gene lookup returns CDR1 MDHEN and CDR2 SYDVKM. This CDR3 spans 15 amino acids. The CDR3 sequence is CASIPRGYYNSPLHF.

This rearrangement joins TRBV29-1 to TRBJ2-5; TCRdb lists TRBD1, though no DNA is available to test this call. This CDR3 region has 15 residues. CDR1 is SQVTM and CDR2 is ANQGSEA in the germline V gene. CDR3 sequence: CSVEGTSTGQETQYF.

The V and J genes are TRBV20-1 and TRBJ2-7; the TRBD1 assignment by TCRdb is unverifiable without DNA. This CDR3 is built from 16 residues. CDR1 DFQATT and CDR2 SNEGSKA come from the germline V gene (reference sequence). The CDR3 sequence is CSARDPVRTNFYEQYF.

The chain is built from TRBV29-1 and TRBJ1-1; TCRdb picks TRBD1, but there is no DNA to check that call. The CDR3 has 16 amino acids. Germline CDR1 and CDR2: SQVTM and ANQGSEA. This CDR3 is CSVEDWGTGGGLAAFF.

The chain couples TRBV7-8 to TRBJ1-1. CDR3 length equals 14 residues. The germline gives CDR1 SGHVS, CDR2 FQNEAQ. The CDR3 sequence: CASSHGDTNTEAFF.

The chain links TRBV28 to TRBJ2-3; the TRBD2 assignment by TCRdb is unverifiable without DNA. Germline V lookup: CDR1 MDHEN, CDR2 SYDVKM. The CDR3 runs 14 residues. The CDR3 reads CASREAGVADTQYF.

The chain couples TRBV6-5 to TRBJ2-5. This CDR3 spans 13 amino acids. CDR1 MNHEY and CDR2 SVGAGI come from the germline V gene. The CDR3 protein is CASSSDYQETQYF.

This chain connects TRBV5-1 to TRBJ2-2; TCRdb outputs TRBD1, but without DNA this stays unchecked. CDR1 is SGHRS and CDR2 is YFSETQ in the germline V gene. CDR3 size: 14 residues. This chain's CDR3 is CASGTIPNTGELFF.

The CDR3 sequence is CASSERGPTDTQYF. The V call is TRBV28, the J call TRBJ2-3; the TCRdb D gene call, TRBD1, has no DNA to confirm it. Germline values: CDR1 MDHEN, CDR2 SYDVKM. The CDR3 is made up of 14 amino acids.

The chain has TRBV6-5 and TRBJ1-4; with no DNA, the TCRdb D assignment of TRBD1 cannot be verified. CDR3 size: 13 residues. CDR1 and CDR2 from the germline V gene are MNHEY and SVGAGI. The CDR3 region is CASSAYRTEKLFF.

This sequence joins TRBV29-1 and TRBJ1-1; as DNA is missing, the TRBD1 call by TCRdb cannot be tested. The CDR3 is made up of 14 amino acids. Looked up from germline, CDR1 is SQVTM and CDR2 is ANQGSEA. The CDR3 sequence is CSVEAGAPNTEAFF.